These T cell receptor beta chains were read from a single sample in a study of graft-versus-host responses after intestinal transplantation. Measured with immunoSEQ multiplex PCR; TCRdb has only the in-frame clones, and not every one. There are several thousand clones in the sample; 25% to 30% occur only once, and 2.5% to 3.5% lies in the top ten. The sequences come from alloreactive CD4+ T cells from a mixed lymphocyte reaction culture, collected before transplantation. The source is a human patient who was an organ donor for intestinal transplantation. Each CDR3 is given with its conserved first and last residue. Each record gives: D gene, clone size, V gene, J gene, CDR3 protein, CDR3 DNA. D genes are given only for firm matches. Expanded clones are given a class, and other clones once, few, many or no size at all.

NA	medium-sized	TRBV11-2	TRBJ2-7	CASSLVYEQYF	TGTGCCAGCAGCTTAGTATACGAGCAGTACTTC
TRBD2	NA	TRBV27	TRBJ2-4	CASRPRLAGESVAKNIQYF	TGTGCCAGCAGGCCACGACTAGCGGGAGAATCTGTGGCCAAAAACATTCAGTACTTC
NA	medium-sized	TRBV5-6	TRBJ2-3	CASSLTGPDTQYF	TGTGCCAGCAGCTTGACAGGACCAGATACGCAGTATTTT
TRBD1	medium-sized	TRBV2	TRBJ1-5	CATRDREGNQPQHF	TGTGCCACCAGGGACAGGGAGGGCAATCAGCCCCAGCATTTT
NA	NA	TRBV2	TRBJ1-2	CASSEQGYGYTF	TGTGCCAGCAGTGAACAGGGCTATGGCTACACCTTC
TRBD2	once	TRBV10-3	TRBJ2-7	CAISNGTSGSWEQYF	TGTGCCATCTCAAACGGGACTAGCGGGAGCTGGGAGCAGTACTTC
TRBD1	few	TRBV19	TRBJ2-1	CASSTSPDRGIGDEQFF	TGTGCCAGTAGTACCTCACCAGACAGGGGCATAGGGGATGAGCAGTTCTTC
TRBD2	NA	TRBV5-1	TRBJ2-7	CASSVGLAGGPFQYF	TGCGCCAGCAGCGTAGGACTAGCGGGGGGGCCGTTCCAGTACTTC
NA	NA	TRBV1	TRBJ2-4	CTSSQDPLAGAEAKNIQYF	TGCACCAGCAGCCAAGATCCGCTAGCGGGAGCAGAGGCCAAAAACATTCAGTACTTC
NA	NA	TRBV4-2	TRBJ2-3	CASRPDYRSTDTQYF	TGTGCCAGCAGGCCGGACTACCGAAGCACAGATACGCAGTATTTT
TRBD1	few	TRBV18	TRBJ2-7	CASSYGQASYEQYF	TGTGCCAGCTCATATGGACAGGCATCCTACGAGCAGTACTTC
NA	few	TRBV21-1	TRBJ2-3	CASSKGSGPSTDTQYF	TGTGCCAGCAGCAAAGGGAGCGGCCCTAGCACAGATACGCAGTATTTT
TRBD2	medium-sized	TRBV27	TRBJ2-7	CASSLAGGSSYEQYF	TGTGCCAGCAGTTTAGCGGGAGGGAGCTCCTACGAGCAGTACTTC
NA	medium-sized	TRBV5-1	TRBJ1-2	CASSPTDNYGYTF	TGCGCCAGCAGCCCGACAGATAACTATGGCTACACCTTC
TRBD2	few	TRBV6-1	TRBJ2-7	CASSRDYNYEQYF	TGTGCCAGCAGTAGGGACTATAACTACGAGCAGTACTTC
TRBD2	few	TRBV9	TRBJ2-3	CASSYGLALSTDTQYF	TGTGCCAGCAGCTATGGACTAGCGCTTAGCACAGATACGCAGTATTTT
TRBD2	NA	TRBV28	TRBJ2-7	CASSWGGTYEQYF	TGTGCCAGCAGTTGGGGGGGAACCTACGAGCAGTACTTC
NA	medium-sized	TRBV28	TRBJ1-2	CASSSNYGYTF	TGTGCCAGCAGTTCAAACTATGGCTACACCTTC
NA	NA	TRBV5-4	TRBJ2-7	CASSLYRAGLYEQYF	TGTGCCAGCAGCTTGTACCGGGCAGGGCTCTACGAGCAGTACTTC
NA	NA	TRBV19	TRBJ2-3	CASSISRGDTQYF	TGTGCCAGTAGTATCTCGAGAGGAGATACGCAGTATTTT
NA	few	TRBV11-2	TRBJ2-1	CASSLWYNEQFF	TGTGCCAGCAGCCTATGGTACAATGAGCAGTTCTTC
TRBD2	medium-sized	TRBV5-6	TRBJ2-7	CASSGLGLAGIYEQYF	TGTGCCAGCAGCGGACTCGGACTAGCGGGGATCTACGAGCAGTACTTC
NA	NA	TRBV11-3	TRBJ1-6	CASSLVSSYNSPLHF	TGTGCCAGCAGCTTAGTGAGCTCCTATAATTCACCCCTCCACTTT
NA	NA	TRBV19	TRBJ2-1	CASSISRGDEQFF	TGTGCCAGTAGTATAAGCAGGGGAGATGAGCAGTTCTTC
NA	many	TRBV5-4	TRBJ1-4	CASSSGALNEKLFF	TGTGCCAGCAGCTCAGGGGCACTAAATGAAAAACTGTTTTTT